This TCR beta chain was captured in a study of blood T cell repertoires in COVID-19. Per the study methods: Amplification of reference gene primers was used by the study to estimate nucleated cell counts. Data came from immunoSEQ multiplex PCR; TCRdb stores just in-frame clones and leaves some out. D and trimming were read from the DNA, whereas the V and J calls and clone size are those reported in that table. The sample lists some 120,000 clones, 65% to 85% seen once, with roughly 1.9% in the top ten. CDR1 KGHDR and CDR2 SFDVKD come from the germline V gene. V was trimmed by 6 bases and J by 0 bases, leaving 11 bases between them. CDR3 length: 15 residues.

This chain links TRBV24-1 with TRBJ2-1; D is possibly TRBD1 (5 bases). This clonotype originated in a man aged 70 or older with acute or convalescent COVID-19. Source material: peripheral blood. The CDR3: CATSTSGSSYNEQFF. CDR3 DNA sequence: TGTGCCACCAGTACGTCAGGGTCCTCCTACAATGAGCAGTTCTTC.